These 21 T cell receptor beta chains were all obtained from the same sample, sequenced in a study of OX40 agonist ivuxolimab in advanced cancers. Libraries were prepared by immunoSEQ multiplex PCR; TCRdb keeps only in-frame clonotypes and omits some of them. Here the sample spans 90,000 to 120,000 clones, approximately 90% being singletons. Sequenced here: CD4+ or CD8+ T cells sorted from blood, sampled in a trial of the OX40 agonist ivuxolimab. The receptors come from an adult with an advanced solid tumor such as melanoma, head and neck, liver or kidney cancer.

V usage is TRBV29-1 and J usage is TRBJ2-1; D is unresolved. Germline loops: CDR1 SQVTM, CDR2 ANQGSEA. V was trimmed by 8 bases and J by 6 bases, leaving 17 bases between them. The CDR3 runs to 13 residues. CDR3 nucleotides: TGCAGCTCCTCCTTTTCTCAAGCCAATGAGCAGTTCTTC. Residues: CSSSFSQANEQFF.

The chain couples TRBV6-1 to TRBJ1-1; D not certain. The CDR3 is made up of 12 amino acids. CDR1 and CDR2 from the germline V gene are MNHNS and SASEGT. Between the trimmed V and J ends, which lost 0 bases and 6 bases, there was a span of 5 bases. DNA of the CDR3: TGTGCCAGCAGTGAAGCACGGTCTGAAGCTTTCTTT. Its protein is CASSEARSEAFF.

This sequence joins TRBV7-3 and TRBJ2-7; TRBD2 agrees at 12 bases. The CDR3 has 18 residues. The ends lost 1 base at V and 1 base at J; junction bases unmatched: 8. Looked up from germline, CDR1 is SGHTA and CDR2 is FQGTGA. The CDR3 region has the DNA TGTGCCAGCAGCTTAAAGCCGGTCCTAGCGGGGGGGTCCTACGAGCAGTACTTC. It encodes CASSLKPVLAGGSYEQYF.

This clone was observed once. The chain links TRBV18 to TRBJ1-6; 7 nucleotides agree with TRBD1. V lost 5 bases to trimming and J lost 7 bases; unmatched junction nucleotides: 5. Germline CDR1 is KGHSH and CDR2 is LQKENI. This CDR3 is 14 amino acids long. The CDR3 here is CASSTTGQNSPLHF. Written as DNA, the CDR3 is TGTGCCAGCTCAACGACAGGGCAAAATTCACCCCTCCACTTT.

The chain is built from TRBV11-2 and TRBJ1-2; TRBD1 might be the D (5 bases). Germline lookup yields CDR1 SGHAT and CDR2 FQNNGV. The CDR3 spans 17 residues. Trimming removed 0 bases from V and 5 bases from J, with 19 bases in between. CDR3 nucleotide sequence: TGTGCCAGCAGCTTAGAAACAGGCCTACGCCCACCGTATGGCTACACCTTC. As protein: CASSLETGLRPPYGYTF. The full variable domain, completed using reference TRBV11-2 and TRBJ1-2, is EAGVAQSPRYKIIEKRQSVAFWCNPISGHATLYWYQQILGQGPKLLIQFQNNGVVDDSQLPKDRFSAERLKGVDSTLKIQPAKLEDSAVYLCASSLETGLRPPYGYTFGSGTRLTVV.

The chain couples TRBV5-4 to TRBJ2-2; 8 positions agree with TRBD1. The CDR3 sequence is 14 residues long. J gave up 4 bases and V 3 bases, and 2 bases lay outside the gene matches. Per germline, CDR1 SGHNT and CDR2 YYREEE (reference sequence). In nucleotides, the CDR3 is TGTGCCAGCAGCTCGGACAGGGCCACCGGGGAGCTGTTTTTT. Translation gives CASSSDRATGELFF.

This chain links TRBV5-1 with TRBJ1-1; weak D call: TRBD1 (5 bases). Between the trimmed V and J ends, which lost 4 bases and 4 bases, there was a span of 17 bases. This CDR3 has 15 amino acids. CDR1 and CDR2 from the germline V gene are SGHRS and YFSETQ. In nucleotides, the CDR3 is TGCGCCAGCAGCGCCTCGCCAGGGCCAGGCACTGAAGCTTTCTTT. Its translation is CASSASPGPGTEAFF. Using reference TRBV5-1 and TRBJ1-1 for the parts outside the CDR3, the full variable domain is KAGVTQTPRYLIKTRGQQVTLSCSPISGHRSVSWYQQTPGQGLQFLFEYFSETQRNKGNFPGRFSGRQFSNSRSEMNVSTLELGDSALYLCASSASPGPGTEAFFGQGTRLTVV.

The chain employs TRBV5-1 and TRBJ1-1; D not resolved. Germline V gives CDR1 SGHRS, CDR2 YFSETQ. V gave up 2 bases and J gave up 1 base, with 12 bases separating them. This CDR3 spans 15 amino acids. The CDR3 DNA follows: TGCGCCAGCAGCTTTGTTATCGGAGGGAACACTGAAGCTTTCTTT. It yields the protein CASSFVIGGNTEAFF.

The DNA of the CDR3 is TGTGCCAGCAGCCAAGGGGGACAGGGGTACTATGGCTACACCTTC. This translates into CASSQGGQGYYGYTF. The chain has TRBV5-6 and TRBJ1-2, with 10 nucleotides matching TRBD1. The CDR3 covers 15 residues. Trimming at V came to 4 bases and at J to 3 bases, leaving 6 bases not matched to a gene. Germline-derived CDR1 and CDR2 are SGHDT and YYEEEE.

The chain combines TRBV28 with TRBJ2-7; 9 bases agree with TRBD1. CDR1 and CDR2 (germline): MDHEN, SYDVKM. The CDR3 sequence is 15 residues long. The V and J ends lost 4 bases and 6 bases, in that order; junction bases with no gene match: 10. This CDR3 is CASSSYGTGSGEQYF. CDR3 bases: TGTGCCAGCAGTTCCTACGGGACAGGGTCGGGCGAGCAGTACTTC.

This chain joins TRBV30 and TRBJ1-1; weak D call: TRBD1 (5 bases). Germline loops: CDR1 GTSNPN, CDR2 SVGIG (reference sequence). This CDR3 spans 18 amino acids. V gave up 5 bases and J gave up 0 bases, with 25 bases separating them. The CDR3 protein is CAWRQGSYGRGLNTEAFF. DNA of the CDR3: TGTGCCTGGCGACAAGGGTCCTATGGCCGGGGCCTGAACACTGAAGCTTTCTTT.

V usage is TRBV29-1 and J usage is TRBJ1-1; D not certain. Germline V gives CDR1 SQVTM, CDR2 ANQGSEA. The V gene lost 4 bases and the J gene lost 2 bases, with 17 bases spanning the gap. The CDR3 sequence is 15 residues long. CDR3 loop: CSVVSTMNPNTEAFF. CDR3 coding DNA: TGCAGCGTTGTCAGCACTATGAACCCAAACACTGAAGCTTTCTTT.

V gene TRBV6-1 combines with J gene TRBJ1-2, with TRBD1 matching over 7 bases. From germline, CDR1 is MNHNS and CDR2 SASEGT. The CDR3 has 10 residues. The V and J ends lost 6 bases and 13 bases, in that order; junction bases with no gene match: 5. CDR3 bases: TGTGCCAGCAGAGGGACAGCTATCACCTTC. Amino acids: CASRGTAITF.

CDR3 DNA sequence: TGTGCCAGCAGCTTGAACAGGATGAGGGCCGGGGAGCTGTTTTTT. It translates to CASSLNRMRAGELFF. The chain carries TRBV5-6 and TRBJ2-2; possibly TRBD1 or TRBD2 for D (5 bases each). The CDR3 has 15 residues. CDR1 is SGHDT, CDR2 YYEEEE, per germline. V lost 1 base to trimming and J lost 6 bases, with 13 bases between them.

The chain carries TRBV7-9 and TRBJ2-7; D unclear. The V gene's germline CDR1 is SEHNR and CDR2 FQNEAQ (reference sequence). The CDR3 contains 18 residues. The V gene lost 3 bases and the J gene lost 3 bases, with 24 bases spanning the gap. CDR3 in DNA: TGTGCCAGCAGCTTCGGTCCTCCGTCGGGTGATGCTTTCTACGAGCAGTACTTC. It codes for CASSFGPPSGDAFYEQYF.

The V gene is TRBV6-1, the J gene TRBJ1-2; D unclear. There are 15 residues in the CDR3. The germline V and J ends were trimmed by 4 bases and 3 bases, with 15 bases remaining between them. Per the germline V gene, CDR1 is MNHNS and CDR2 is SASEGT. The CDR3 DNA is TGTGCCAGCAGTGTTGGCACAGAGGCTTACTATGGCTACACCTTC. Encoded protein: CASSVGTEAYYGYTF.

CDR3 protein: CASGADSPLHF. The CDR3 DNA reads as TGTGCCTCCGGGGCGGATTCACCCCTCCACTTT. The chain recombines TRBV6-5 with TRBJ1-6; the D gene is possibly TRBD1 (5 bases). V was shortened by 11 bases and J by 8 bases, with 10 bases between the two germline ends. CDR1 MNHEY and CDR2 SVGAGI come from the germline V gene. The length of the CDR3 is 11 residues.

This sequence joins TRBV6-5 and TRBJ1-3, with 9 bases identical to TRBD1. This CDR3 has 15 amino acids. The germline gives CDR1 MNHEY, CDR2 SVGAGI. V lost 6 bases to trimming and J lost 2 bases; unmatched junction nucleotides: 5. CDR3 residues: CASSRQGETGNTIYF. Written as DNA, the CDR3 is TGTGCCAGCAGCCGACAGGGGGAGACTGGAAACACCATATATTTT.

This clone appeared once. J is TRBJ2-3 and V is TRBV11-1; a weak D match, TRBD2 (7 bases). Germline V gene lookup returns CDR1 SGHAT and CDR2 FQDESV (reference sequence). The CDR3 runs 17 residues. The V end lost 5 bases, the J end lost 2 bases, and 20 bases lay between the germline ends. In nucleotides, the CDR3 is TGTGCCAGCAGCCCTAGGGGGGCGGGGGCCCTCACAGATACGCAGTATTTT. Amino acid sequence: CASSPRGAGALTDTQYF. The whole variable domain, remainder taken from reference TRBV11-1 and TRBJ2-3, is EAEVAQSPRYKITEKSQAVAFWCDPISGHATLYWYRQILGQGPELLVQFQDESVVDDSQLPKDRFSAERLKGVDSTLKIQPAELGDSAMYLCASSPRGAGALTDTQYFGPGTRLTVL.

Here the CDR3 DNA reads TGTGCCAGCAACTCGGACAATGAGCAGTTCTTC. Encoded protein: CASNSDNEQFF. The chain employs TRBV2 and TRBJ2-1, with no clear D. CDR1 is SNHLY, CDR2 FYNNEI, per germline. The CDR3 sequence is 11 residues long. Between the trimmed V and J ends, which lost 7 bases and 5 bases, there was a span of 6 bases.

This sequence joins TRBV18 and TRBJ2-7; 15 nucleotides line up with TRBD2. V dropped 3 bases and J dropped 7; count of bases not matched to a gene: 10. From germline, CDR1 is KGHSH and CDR2 LQKENI. The CDR3 is made up of 17 amino acids. In DNA, the CDR3 is TGTGCCAGCTCACCTCCGGGACTAGCGGGGGGTTTGGGGGAGCAGTACTTC. Protein sequence: CASSPPGLAGGLGEQYF.